These 22 T cell receptor beta chains came from one sample sequenced in a study of blood T cell repertoires in COVID-19. The assay was immunoSEQ multiplex PCR, and TCRdb's table has in-frame clones only and misses some. The table lists about 250,000 clones, 90% to 95% of them singletons, with around 1.8% in the top ten. Specimen: PBMCs or T cells enriched from blood (not recorded which). The receptor set was obtained from a woman under 30 who had recovered from COVID-19.

The genes are TRBV5-1 and TRBJ2-6, with D possibly being TRBD1 (5 bases). Trimming removed 0 bases at V and 3 bases at J, with 10 bases between. This CDR3 has 16 residues. Germline lookup yields CDR1 SGHRS and CDR2 YFSETQ. This chain's CDR3 is CASSLGVGVGANVLTF. For the CDR3, the DNA is TGCGCCAGCAGCTTGGGAGTAGGGGTTGGGGCCAACGTCCTGACTTTC.

J is TRBJ1-1 and V is TRBV27, with D maybe TRBD1 (6 bases). This CDR3 spans 13 amino acids. CDR1 MNHEY and CDR2 SMNVEV come from the germline V gene (reference sequence). The V and J ends lost 5 bases and 7 bases respectively, with 14 bases between them. The DNA for the CDR3 is TGTGCCAGCAGTCGCAGCCGACAGGATGAAGCTTTCTTT. Residues: CASSRSRQDEAFF.

A note on this clone: One end of the junction is discordant with germline, which a read error may explain. The chain joins TRBV20-1 to TRBJ1-2; 9 bases line up with TRBD1. The CDR3 totals 10 residues. Germline values: CDR1 DFQATT, CDR2 SNEGSKA (reference sequence). The DNA for the CDR3 is TGCAGTGCTAGGGAAACAGGGGGCAGCTTC. It yields the protein CSARETGGSF.

The table lists this clone with a count of one. V usage is TRBV12-5 and J usage is TRBJ1-2, with TRBD1 matching 9 bases. Germline values: CDR1 LGHNT, CDR2 FRNRAP. CDR3 length equals 14 residues. V was clipped by 3 bases and J by 8 bases; unmatched bases: 7. The CDR3 bases are TGTGCTAGTGGTTTCACCGGGACAGGGCTGGGCTACACCTTC. It specifies CASGFTGTGLGYTF.

The chain combines TRBV19 with TRBJ2-3; D is perhaps TRBD2 (6 bases). The CDR3 runs 14 residues. Germline V gives CDR1 LNHDA, CDR2 SQIVND (reference sequence). Trimming shortened V by 8 bases and J by 2 bases, and 14 bases separated the two germline ends. This CDR3 is CASDSGSDTDTQYF. CDR3 nucleotides: TGTGCCAGTGATAGCGGCAGTGACACAGATACGCAGTATTTT.

This sequence joins TRBV24-1 and TRBJ2-1, with 10 bases fitting TRBD1. V shed 12 bases and J 4 bases; nucleotides not matched to a gene: 8. Germline CDR1 and CDR2: KGHDR and SFDVKD. The CDR3 sequence is 14 residues long. CDR3 nucleotide sequence: TGTGCCTCCGCCGGGACAGGGGCATACAATGAGCAGTTCTTC. Translating it yields CASAGTGAYNEQFF.

The chain's CDR3 is CSARLGVGYTF. The CDR3 nucleotides are TGCAGTGCTAGACTAGGCGTCGGCTACACCTTC. V is TRBV20-1 and J is TRBJ1-2; the D is unclear. Germline values: CDR1 DFQATT, CDR2 SNEGSKA (reference sequence). V shed 2 bases and J shed 8 bases, with 9 bases lying between them. This CDR3 comprises 11 residues.

In its sample, this clone was seen once. The CDR3 sequence: CASHTSGGNNEQFF. The DNA for the CDR3 is TGTGCCAGCCATACTAGCGGGGGAAACAATGAGCAGTTCTTC. The rearrangement uses TRBV6-5 and TRBJ2-1, with TRBD2 matching 11 bases. The CDR3 covers 14 residues. Germline CDR1 is MNHEY and CDR2 is SVGAGI. V gave up 8 bases and J gave up 5 bases; unmatched junction bases: 5.

V and J are TRBV6-1 and TRBJ1-4; D unclear. Trimming shortened V by 2 bases and J by 6 bases, and 7 bases separated the two germline ends. This CDR3 contains 13 residues. Germline CDR1 is MNHNS and CDR2 is SASEGT. The CDR3 protein is CASSETQYEKLFF. The CDR3 DNA reads as TGTGCCAGCAGTGAAACTCAATATGAAAAACTGTTTTTT.

V is TRBV9 and J is TRBJ1-1, with D uncertain. The CDR3 is 14 amino acids. The V gene lost 0 bases and the J gene lost 2 bases, with 8 bases spanning the gap. The germline V gene encodes CDR1 SGDLS and CDR2 YYNGEE. CDR3 amino acids: CASSVVVLNTEAFF. In DNA form, the CDR3 reads TGTGCCAGCAGCGTAGTGGTGCTAAACACTGAAGCTTTCTTT.

CDR3 loop: CASSTPANYGYTF. CDR3 nucleotide sequence: TGCGCCAGCAGCACACCTGCTAACTATGGCTACACCTTC. The chain carries TRBV4-1 and TRBJ1-2; no definite D call. The CDR3 is 13 residues long. Trimming took off 5 bases at V and 0 bases at J, with 7 bases between the two ends. CDR1 and CDR2 from the germline V gene are MGHRA and YSYEKL.

This sequence joins TRBV7-2 and TRBJ1-4, with a tentative D call TRBD1 (5 bases). The CDR3 has 16 residues. V lost 1 base and J 8 bases, leaving 17 bases between the germline ends. In germline, CDR1 is SGHTA, CDR2 FQGNSA. The CDR3 nucleotides are TGTGCCAGCAGCTTAGGGACCAATCGGCAGGGCGAAAAACTGTTTTTT. Translated: CASSLGTNRQGEKLFF.

The chain has TRBV7-2 and TRBJ2-3, with D unresolved. Trimming left V 0 bases short and J 1 base short, with 5 bases between. The CDR3 is 14 residues long. Germline values: CDR1 SGHTA, CDR2 FQGNSA. CDR3 region: CASSLALGTDTQYF. In DNA form, the CDR3 reads TGTGCCAGCAGCTTAGCCCTAGGCACAGATACGCAGTATTTT.

The V and J genes are TRBV4-3 and TRBJ1-1, with 9 bases fitting TRBD1. CDR1 is LGHNA and CDR2 is YSLEER in the germline V gene. V shed 0 bases and J 7 bases; nucleotides not matched to a gene: 12. The CDR3 loop spans 17 amino acids. CDR3 DNA: TGCGCCAGCAGCCAAGAGTGGGACAGGGCAGGTCAGGGTGAAGCTTTCTTT. Its protein product is CASSQEWDRAGQGEAFF.

This chain joins TRBV5-6 and TRBJ2-1; 7 bases fit TRBD2. The V and J ends lost 4 bases and 0 bases, in that order; junction bases with no gene match: 7. This CDR3 contains 16 residues. Per the germline V gene, CDR1 is SGHDT and CDR2 is YYEEEE. CDR3 amino acids: CASSAGVQSSYNEQFF. In DNA form, the CDR3 reads TGTGCCAGCAGCGCGGGGGTTCAAAGCTCCTACAATGAGCAGTTCTTC.

Written as DNA, the CDR3 is TGTGCCAGCAGCTACTCGAGACAGGGGTCCACCACAACTAATGAAAAACTGTTTTTT. It is translated as CASSYSRQGSTTTNEKLFF. The chain joins TRBV7-2 to TRBJ1-4; 8 bases map to TRBD1. Germline trimming cut 4 bases from V and 0 bases from J; bases unmatched to any gene: 13. The germline gives CDR1 SGHTA, CDR2 FQGNSA. The CDR3 loop spans 19 amino acids.

This clone occurred a few times. The CDR3 reads CASRGVGTGYEKLFF. Here the CDR3 DNA reads TGTGCCAGTAGAGGGGTCGGGACAGGGTATGAAAAACTGTTTTTT. The chain employs TRBV2 and TRBJ1-4, with 9 bases that match TRBD1. V was clipped by 9 bases and J by 6 bases; unmatched bases: 11. CDR3 length equals 15 residues. The germline CDR1 and CDR2 sequences are SNHLY and FYNNEI.

CDR3 sequence: CASSLSTPLRINTEAFF. In DNA form, the CDR3 reads TGTGCCAGCAGTTTATCGACCCCCCTGAGGATAAACACTGAAGCTTTCTTT. The chain joins TRBV27 to TRBJ1-1; unclear D gene. V was cut by 0 bases and J by 2 bases, with 16 bases left in between. CDR1 and CDR2 (germline): MNHEY, SMNVEV (reference sequence). CDR3 length equals 17 residues.

The rearrangement uses TRBV6-5 and TRBJ1-2, with D perhaps matching TRBD1 (5 bases). This CDR3 spans 12 amino acids. V gave up 10 bases and J gave up 6 bases, with 15 bases separating them. Germline CDR1 is MNHEY and CDR2 is SVGAGI. This CDR3 reads CAIWRGTDGYTF. The CDR3 DNA follows: TGTGCCATATGGAGGGGAACGGATGGCTACACCTTC.

The CDR3 loop reads CASSSYSTGQGYTF. CDR3 in DNA: TGTGCCAGCAGCTCCTACAGTACAGGGCAGGGCTACACCTTC. The chain uses TRBV7-2 and TRBJ1-2, with a tentative D call TRBD1 (6 bases). V lost 4 bases to trimming and J lost 8 bases, with 17 bases between them. From germline, CDR1 is SGHTA and CDR2 FQGNSA. This CDR3 contains 14 residues.

The J gene is TRBJ2-5, the V gene TRBV2, with a tentative D call TRBD2 (6 bases). The CDR3 runs 14 residues. CDR1 is SNHLY and CDR2 is FYNNEI in the germline V gene. Trimming cost V 7 bases and J 4 bases, with 16 bases left between them. CDR3 DNA: TGTGCCAGCACAAACGACGGGAGACGAGAGACCCAGTACTTC. It yields the protein CASTNDGRRETQYF.

This rearrangement joins TRBV7-2 to TRBJ1-2; maybe TRBD1 (6 bases). The germline CDR1 and CDR2 sequences are SGHTA and FQGNSA. Trimming removed 3 bases at V and 4 bases at J, with 9 bases between. The CDR3 totals 13 residues. The CDR3 spells CASSFGQLYGYTF. The CDR3 DNA follows: TGTGCCAGCAGCTTTGGACAGCTCTATGGCTACACCTTC.